This is a list of T cell receptor beta chains from one sample in a study of Graves' ophthalmopathy and Graves' hyperthyroidism. TCRdb analysed the multiplex PCR reads with MiXCR anew, one entry per CDR3 protein. The data contain over 650,000 distinct CDR3 sequences, about two fifths of them seen just once; the ten biggest clones take up roughly 3.5%. Sequenced material: peripheral blood. These receptors were collected from an adult man with Graves' ophthalmopathy. CDR3s include the opening cysteine and the closing phenylalanine or tryptophan. Some rows have no size entry. The others give once, few or many, or a class for an expanded clone.

NA,TRBV2,CASSGRQGAGANVLTF
many,TRBV20-1,CSAGAARGDETQYF
many,TRBV9,CASSVSRGLETQYF
NA,TRBV20-1,CSARDLSGQGEEGYGYTF
NA,TRBV6-1,CASSEGWASYNSPLHF
few,TRBV6-6,CASSSHLMGSSNVLTF
NA,TRBV12-3/TRBV12-4,CASRDPTGELFF
few,TRBV5-1,CASKFGVGRTYEQYF
few,TRBV12-3/TRBV12-4,CASSLTGVITEAFF
NA,TRBV12-3/TRBV12-4,CASSFKGETQYF
once,TRBV10-3,CAISGAPSTGELFF
NA,TRBV5-1,CASSLYSGGLNTGELFF
few,TRBV18,CASSPSEGDGYEQYF
NA,TRBV25-1,CTSSASHPRGNYGYTF
many,TRBV10-3,CASTGAALSYEQYF
NA,TRBV11-3,CASTSSTGRATGELFF
NA,TRBV29-1,CSVEGVCGTGELFF
NA,TRBV10-3,CAISESVQHF
NA,TRBV19,CASRSSGSGEAQYF
many,TRBV10-3,CAISEGMVSSGANVLTF
NA,TRBV7-3,CASSLRPRGPTNTGELFF
NA,TRBV29-1,CSVERRKTMNTEAFF
NA,TRBV6-5,CASNPPSGTGELFF
many,TRBV11-1,CASSSGRRHSNSPLHF
NA,TRBV27,CASKHRTNTGELFF
many,TRBV15,CATSRGGLSKETQYF
NA,TRBV29-1,CSQAHSGYTF
NA,TRBV25-1,CASVGERNTEAFF
NA,TRBV29-1,CSAAAGVYGYTF
NA,TRBV7-4,CASSLAFCATSDFLNTGELFF
NA,TRBV29-1,CSVSGQGSGEAFF
many,TRBV25-1,CASSEWRDTEAFF
NA,TRBV2,CASSDRTGPHGYTF
many,TRBV20-1,CSARKTGVQETQYF
NA,TRBV13,CASSYQVSSYEQYF
NA,TRBV2,CASSIRGVSINTEAFF
NA,TRBV2,CASSDPQGLGYERYF
NA,TRBV19,CASSQEGTGKYEQYF
many,TRBV29-1,CSVEGGYGGYEQYF
NA,TRBV7-9,CASSFSSGRASEQYF
NA,TRBV7-2,CASSPDVGDKGELFF
many,TRBV20-1,CSARYGTGNYGYTF